The 28 T cell receptor beta chains in this list originate from one sample, sequenced in a study of blood T cell repertoires in COVID-19. The data were produced by immunoSEQ multiplex PCR, yet TCRdb's version contains in-frame clones alone and is incomplete. This table has roughly 95,000 clones, roughly 87% appearing once. The material sequenced was peripheral blood. These receptors originate from a man older than 75 with acute or convalescent COVID-19.

This clone has at least ten counts. The V and J genes are TRBV29-1 and TRBJ1-5; the match to TRBD1 covers 10 bases. The CDR3 totals 14 residues. Germline assignment: CDR1 SQVTM and CDR2 ANQGSEA. J was trimmed by 7 bases and V by 6 bases; bases with no gene match: 9. CDR3 region: CSVLTGGGGQPQHF. The CDR3 DNA reads TGCAGCGTGTTGACAGGGGGCGGGGGGCAGCCCCAGCATTTT.

V gene TRBV14 combines with J gene TRBJ2-3; a weak D match, TRBD2 (5 bases). Trimming left V 3 bases short and J 9 bases short, with 13 bases between. CDR1 is SGHDN and CDR2 is FVKESK in the germline V gene. The CDR3 loop spans 13 amino acids. As DNA, the CDR3 is TGTGCCAGCAGCCAGCGTCCTCGAGGGACGCAGTATTTT. Its translation: CASSQRPRGTQYF. Variable domain in full (rest from reference TRBV14 and TRBJ2-3): EAGVTQFPSHSVIEKGQTVTLRCDPISGHDNLYWYRRVMGKEIKFLLHFVKESKQDESGMPNNRFLAERTGGTYSTLKVQPAELEDSGVYFCASSQRPRGTQYFGPGTRLTVL.

This clone was seen more than once but under ten times. V usage is TRBV9 and J usage is TRBJ1-4; D perhaps matches TRBD1 (6 bases). From germline, CDR1 is SGDLS and CDR2 YYNGEE. V was trimmed by 0 bases and J by 6 bases, leaving 9 bases between them. The CDR3 length is 14 residues. In nucleotides, the CDR3 is TGTGCCAGCAGCGTAGAAGCAGGGGATGAAAAACTGTTTTTT. It translates to CASSVEAGDEKLFF.

This clone has a single count. The rearrangement uses TRBV18 and TRBJ2-3; D unclear. The CDR3 is 12 residues long. Looked up from germline, CDR1 is KGHSH and CDR2 is LQKENI. V lost 1 base and J 6 bases, leaving 5 bases between the germline ends. CDR3 amino acids: CASSPQADTQYF. The CDR3 DNA reads as TGTGCCAGCTCACCACAAGCCGATACGCAGTATTTT.

This chain joins TRBV5-4 and TRBJ2-5, with TRBD2 identical over 11 bases. Germline loops: CDR1 SGHNT, CDR2 YYREEE (reference sequence). The CDR3 is made up of 15 amino acids. V was pared by 4 bases and J by 4 bases, with 6 bases of the junction left unmatched. CDR3 sequence: CASSRGTSGRETQYF. The CDR3 DNA follows: TGTGCCAGCAGCCGGGGGACTAGCGGAAGAGAGACCCAGTACTTC.

The chain uses TRBV27 and TRBJ1-6; TRBD1 might be the D (6 bases). The germline gives CDR1 MNHEY, CDR2 SMNVEV (reference sequence). The germline V and J ends were trimmed by 7 bases and 8 bases, with 15 bases remaining between them. The CDR3 covers 14 residues. The CDR3 DNA follows: TGTGCCAGCACTCGGGACATCCTGGATTCACCCCTCCACTTT. Its protein product is CASTRDILDSPLHF.

This clone has more than one count but fewer than ten. The chain couples TRBV19 to TRBJ2-2; 7 bases align to TRBD1. This CDR3 comprises 15 residues. The trim removed 6 bases at V and 4 bases at J, leaving 8 bases unmatched. Germline V gene lookup returns CDR1 LNHDA and CDR2 SQIVND (reference sequence). The CDR3 loop is CASSLDRVGTGELFF. In nucleotides, the CDR3 is TGTGCCAGTAGCCTTGACAGGGTTGGCACCGGGGAGCTGTTTTTT. The entire variable domain, with the rest obtained from reference TRBV19 and TRBJ2-2, is as follows: DGGITQSPKYLFRKEGQNVTLSCEQNLNHDAMYWYRQDPGQGLRLIYYSQIVNDFQKGDIAEGYSVSREKKESFPLTVTSAQKNPTAFYLCASSLDRVGTGELFFGEGSRLTVL.

The chain carries TRBV11-2 and TRBJ2-3, with D perhaps matching TRBD1 (5 bases). V was cut by 1 base and J by 0 bases, with 11 bases left in between. The CDR3 spans 16 residues. Germline V lookup: CDR1 SGHAT, CDR2 FQNNGV. In DNA form, the CDR3 reads TGTGCCAGCAGCTTAGCATGGGCAGGGAGCACAGATACGCAGTATTTT. The encoded protein is CASSLAWAGSTDTQYF.

V gene TRBV18 combines with J gene TRBJ2-5; 7 bases are a match to TRBD1. Germline CDR1 reads KGHSH; CDR2 reads LQKENI. Trimming took 4 bases from V and 1 from J; bases not matched to a gene: 3. CDR3 length: 14 residues. CDR3 region: CASSLTGPQETQYF. DNA for the CDR3: TGTGCCAGCTCACTGACAGGGCCCCAAGAGACCCAGTACTTC.

The rearrangement joins TRBV7-2 to TRBJ1-2; 7 bases match TRBD1. CDR1 SGHTA and CDR2 FQGNSA come from the germline V gene. J was trimmed by 4 bases and V by 1 base; bases with no gene match: 3. The CDR3 runs 14 residues. CDR3 sequence reads: CASSLVGQTYGYTF. Here the CDR3 DNA reads TGTGCCAGCAGCTTAGTGGGACAGACCTATGGCTACACCTTC. Drawing the rest from reference TRBV7-2 and TRBJ1-2, the complete variable domain is GAGVSQSPSNKVTEKGKDVELRCDPISGHTALYWYRQSLGQGLEFLIYFQGNSAPDKSGLPSDRFSAERTGGSVSTLTIQRTQQEDSAVYLCASSLVGQTYGYTFGSGTRLTVV.

The chain is built from TRBV12-3 or TRBV12-4 and TRBJ1-1, with D tentatively TRBD1 (6 bases). The CDR3 extends over 13 amino acids. Trimming took off 7 bases at V and 6 bases at J, with 15 bases between the two ends. CDR3 amino acids: CASTRGGRAEAFF. For the CDR3, the DNA is TGTGCCAGCACCCGGGGGGGCCGGGCTGAAGCTTTCTTT.

The rearrangement joins TRBV27 to TRBJ2-1; possibly TRBD2 for D (5 bases). Trimming removed 5 bases from V and 6 bases from J, with 14 bases in between. The CDR3 contains 14 residues. From germline, CDR1 is MNHEY and CDR2 SMNVEV (reference sequence). The CDR3 nucleotides are TGTGCCAGCAGTATCCGGACTGAAGGCAATGAGCAGTTCTTC. Its protein is CASSIRTEGNEQFF.

This clone has at least ten counts. V is TRBV27 and J is TRBJ1-2, with 9 bases identical to TRBD1. Unmatched junction bases numbered 5, after V lost 6 bases and J lost 6 bases. This CDR3 is 13 amino acids long. Per germline, CDR1 MNHEY and CDR2 SMNVEV (reference sequence). CDR3 sequence (DNA): TGTGCCAGCAGCGTCGGGACAGGGAATGGCTACACCTTC. This sequence encodes CASSVGTGNGYTF.

The chain is built from TRBV7-9 and TRBJ2-5; a weak D match, TRBD2 (5 bases). The length of the CDR3 is 13 residues. The V end was cut by 6 bases, the J end by 3 bases, with 11 bases between. The germline gives CDR1 SEHNR, CDR2 FQNEAQ (reference sequence). The CDR3 spells CASRRRTEETQYF. The CDR3 nucleotides are TGTGCCAGCAGAAGGAGGACCGAAGAGACCCAGTACTTC. Supplemented by reference TRBV7-9 and TRBJ2-5, the full variable domain reads DTGVSQNPRHKITKRGQNVTFRCDPISEHNRLYWYRQTLGQGPEFLTYFQNEAQLEKSRLLSDRFSAERPKGSFSTLEIQRTEQGDSAMYLCASRRRTEETQYFGPGTRLLVL.

V and J are TRBV5-6 and TRBJ2-5, with TRBD1 matching over 10 bases. This CDR3 is 15 amino acids long. V was pared by 6 bases and J by 2 bases, with 7 bases of the junction left unmatched. Germline CDR1 reads SGHDT; CDR2 reads YYEEEE. The CDR3 spells CASTLPGQGQETQYF. CDR3 nucleotides: TGTGCCAGCACGTTACCGGGACAGGGGCAAGAGACCCAGTACTTC.

This clone was observed a handful of times. CDR3 protein: CASTGDTEAFF. DNA for the CDR3: TGTGCCAGTACAGGGGACACTGAAGCTTTCTTT. The chain has TRBV6-5 and TRBJ1-1; 7 nucleotides line up with TRBD1. The germline V gene encodes CDR1 MNHEY and CDR2 SVGAGI. The CDR3 length is 11 residues. Germline trimming cut 9 bases from V and 3 bases from J; bases unmatched to any gene: 1.

The rearrangement links TRBV24-1 to TRBJ2-1, with 12 bases aligning to TRBD2. The CDR3 extends over 16 amino acids. CDR1 and CDR2 from the germline V gene are KGHDR and SFDVKD. J was trimmed by 4 bases and V by 3 bases; bases with no gene match: 3. CDR3: CATSDRTSGVYNEQFF. CDR3 nucleotides: TGTGCCACCAGTGATAGGACTAGCGGGGTTTACAATGAGCAGTTCTTC.

CDR3 loop: CASSTGATGRYNEQFF. CDR3 nucleotides: TGTGCCAGCAGCACAGGCGCGACAGGGAGGTACAATGAGCAGTTCTTC. This chain links TRBV7-2 with TRBJ2-1; D is perhaps TRBD1 (7 bases). Trimming removed 5 bases from V and 4 bases from J, with 18 bases in between. Looked up from germline, CDR1 is SGHTA and CDR2 is FQGNSA. The CDR3 loop spans 16 amino acids.

This clone was detected once. J is TRBJ1-6 and V is TRBV2; tentative D call: TRBD1 (5 bases). Trimming stripped 7 bases from V and 9 bases from J, with 16 bases between. There are 14 residues in the CDR3. Germline CDR1 is SNHLY and CDR2 is FYNNEI. The CDR3 loop is CASTFREGSSPLHF. DNA of the CDR3: TGTGCCAGCACCTTCAGGGAGGGTAGTTCACCCCTCCACTTT.

CDR3 bases: TGTGCCAGCAGCTCTTGGTTGGAGATGGGAGGGGATGTAAATGGCTACACCTTC. It codes for CASSSWLEMGGDVNGYTF. V gene TRBV5-5 combines with J gene TRBJ1-2; a possible D gene is TRBD1 (5 bases). The germline V gene has CDR1 SGHKS and CDR2 YYEKEE (reference sequence). The CDR3 is 18 amino acids. V was shortened by 3 bases and J by 6 bases, with 27 bases between the two germline ends.

This chain joins TRBV7-2 and TRBJ1-6; D possibly corresponds to TRBD1 (6 bases). The V gene's germline CDR1 is SGHTA and CDR2 FQGNSA. Between the trimmed V and J ends, which lost 4 bases and 6 bases, there was a span of 13 bases. This CDR3 has 15 residues. Here the CDR3 DNA reads TGTGCCAGCAGCTCGCGGACAGAACTTAATTCACCCCTCCACTTT. Its translation is CASSSRTELNSPLHF.

This clone was seen once. V is TRBV4-3 and J is TRBJ2-3; 8 positions agree with TRBD2. The germline V gene encodes CDR1 LGHNA and CDR2 YSLEER. With V trimmed by 3 bases and J by 4 bases, 9 bases remained unmatched. This CDR3 spans 16 amino acids. The CDR3 region is CASSHLGLVRADTQYF. The CDR3 region has the DNA TGCGCCAGCAGCCACCTGGGACTAGTTCGCGCAGATACGCAGTATTTT.

Of note for this clone: This sample also contains other DNA sequences that code for the same CDR3. The chain is built from TRBV9 and TRBJ2-7, with a weak D call TRBD2 (5 bases). In germline, CDR1 is SGDLS, CDR2 YYNGEE. V gave up 0 bases and J gave up 3 bases, with 10 bases separating them. The CDR3 length is 14 residues. CDR3 nucleotide sequence: TGTGCCAGCAGCGTAGGTTCTAGCAGCTACGAGCAGTACTTC. This gives the protein CASSVGSSSYEQYF.

This rearrangement joins TRBV4-1 to TRBJ1-4; no firm D call. CDR1 and CDR2 from the germline V gene are MGHRA and YSYEKL. V was trimmed by 4 bases and J by 0 bases, leaving 9 bases between them. The CDR3 is made up of 15 amino acids. The CDR3 spells CASSLARATNEKLFF. The CDR3 region has the DNA TGCGCCAGCAGCCTAGCGCGGGCAACTAATGAAAAACTGTTTTTT.

The chain is built from TRBV15 and TRBJ2-2, with D perhaps TRBD1 (5 bases). Trimming left V 2 bases short and J 4 bases short, with 14 bases between. CDR3 length: 16 amino acids. Germline-derived CDR1 and CDR2 are LNHNV and YYDKDF (reference sequence). The CDR3 region has the DNA TGTGCCACCAGCAGATACGACAGACTCCCCACCGGGGAGCTGTTTTTT. Amino acids: CATSRYDRLPTGELFF.

This chain joins TRBV5-1 and TRBJ1-1; 7 bases fit TRBD1. This CDR3 contains 13 residues. After removal of 4 bases from V and 7 bases from J, the junction contained 7 bases not matched to a gene. Per the germline V gene, CDR1 is SGHRS and CDR2 is YFSETQ. As DNA, the CDR3 is TGCGCCAGCAGCGGGAGACAGGGTCTTGAAGCTTTCTTT. Its protein is CASSGRQGLEAFF.

In its sample, this clone was seen a few times. The gene calls are TRBV7-2 and TRBJ1-1; TRBD1 matches at 8 bases. Germline assignment: CDR1 SGHTA and CDR2 FQGNSA. V trimming: 5 bases; J trimming: 4 bases; junction bases outside the gene matches: 6. The CDR3 extends over 14 amino acids. As DNA, the CDR3 is TGTGCCAGCAGCCGTGGACAGGGATTCACTGAAGCTTTCTTT. Its protein is CASSRGQGFTEAFF.

The chain recombines TRBV6-6 with TRBJ2-6; D perhaps matches TRBD2 (5 bases). V was clipped by 6 bases and J by 0 bases, with 9 bases between them. Germline V gene lookup returns CDR1 MNHNY and CDR2 SVGAGI (reference sequence). The CDR3 is 15 amino acids. The CDR3 sequence: CASSPEGSGANVLTF. CDR3 coding DNA: TGTGCCAGCAGCCCCGAGGGCTCTGGGGCCAACGTCCTGACTTTC.